The source of this T cell receptor beta chain is a study of OX40 agonist ivuxolimab in advanced cancers. Turning to the study itself: A partial response was reached by three patients: one with hepatocellular carcinoma and two with cutaneous melanoma.

Study observations and caveats: Among T cells, CD8+ cells averaged more expanded clones than CD4+ cells. It was also the case that some nonresponders had low normalized T-cell clonal expansion. At doses 0.1 to 3.0 mg/kg, CD4+ and CD8+ clones expanded.

Measured with immunoSEQ multiplex PCR; TCRdb has only the in-frame clones, and not every one. Counted here are fewer than 80,000 clones, 75% to 85% occurring once; the ten biggest clones make up roughly 1.2%. About this clone: Its antigen is as yet unknown.

This TCR derives from an adult with an advanced solid tumor such as melanoma, head and neck, liver or kidney cancer. The specimen was CD4+ or CD8+ T cells sorted from blood, collected in a trial of the OX40 agonist ivuxolimab.

This CDR3 is CASSENGKAQPQHF. CDR3 in DNA: TGTGCCAGCAGTGAAAACGGGAAGGCACAGCCCCAGCATTTT. The V call is TRBV2, the J call TRBJ1-5; D unresolved. V was cut by 2 bases and J by 7 bases, with 12 bases left in between. CDR1 is SNHLY and CDR2 is FYNNEI in the germline V gene. The CDR3 length is 14 residues. The variable domain in full, completed from reference TRBV2 and TRBJ1-5, reads EPEVTQTPSHQVTQMGQEVILRCVPISNHLYFYWYRQILGQKVEFLVSFYNNEISEKSEIFDDQFSVERPDGSNFTLKIRSTKLEDSAMYFCASSENGKAQPQHFGDGTRLSIL.